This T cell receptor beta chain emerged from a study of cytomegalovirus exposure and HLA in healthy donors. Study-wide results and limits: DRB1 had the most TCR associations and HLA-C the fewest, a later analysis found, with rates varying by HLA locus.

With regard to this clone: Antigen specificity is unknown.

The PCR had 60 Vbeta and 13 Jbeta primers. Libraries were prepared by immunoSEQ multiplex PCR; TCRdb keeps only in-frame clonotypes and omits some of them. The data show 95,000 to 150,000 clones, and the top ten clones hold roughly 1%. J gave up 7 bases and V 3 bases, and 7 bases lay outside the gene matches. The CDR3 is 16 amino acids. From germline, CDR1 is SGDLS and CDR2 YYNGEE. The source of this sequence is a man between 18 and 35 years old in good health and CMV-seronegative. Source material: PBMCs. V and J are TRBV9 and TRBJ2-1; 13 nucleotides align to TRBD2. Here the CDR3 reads CASSAGLAGVENEQFF. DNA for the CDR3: TGTGCCAGCAGCGCTGGACTAGCGGGAGTGGAAAATGAGCAGTTCTTC.